The 29 T cell receptor beta chains listed next were all sequenced from one sample in a study of identical twins. TCRdb independently ran MiXCR on the 5' RACE reads; one entry per CDR3 protein. The data contain about 890,000 distinct CDR3 sequences, approximately 13% of them singletons. These same records also appear under a second study, on yellow fever vaccine responses in identical twins.

Sequencing used PBMCs. Receptors originate from a woman younger than 30 in good health.

The sample holds a few counts of this clonotype. The rearrangement joins TRBV7-3 to TRBJ2-3, with a tentative D call TRBD1 (5 bases). This CDR3 contains 15 residues. Germline loops: CDR1 SGHTA, CDR2 FQGTGA. V dropped 5 bases and J dropped 1 base, with 13 bases sitting between them. CDR3 coding DNA: TGTGCCAGCAGCCAGGGTGAATACCGCACAGATACGCAGTATTTT. Translating gives CASSQGEYRTDTQYF.

This clonotype was recorded many times. This chain uses TRBV12-3 or TRBV12-4 with TRBJ2-1; maybe TRBD1 (6 bases). Trimming stripped 6 bases from V and 2 bases from J, with 11 bases between. CDR3 size: 14 residues. The CDR3 nucleotides are TGTGCCAGCAGGCAGGGGTGGGCCTACAATGAGCAGTTCTTC. Translating it yields CASRQGWAYNEQFF.

This clonotype showed up just a few times. The chain recombines TRBV25-1 with TRBJ2-5; D is undetermined. There are 13 residues in the CDR3. From germline, CDR1 is MGHDK and CDR2 SYGVNS. V lost 3 bases and J lost 1, with 6 bases in between. The CDR3 DNA sequence: TGTGCCAGCAGTGAGCCCCTCCAAGAGACCCAGTACTTC. This sequence encodes CASSEPLQETQYF.

With regard to this clonotype: This may come from a read error, since a much larger clone is one base off. The chain links TRBV11-2 to TRBJ2-5; D gene unclear. V was clipped by 1 base and J by 2 bases, with 8 bases between them. The CDR3 covers 14 residues. Germline loops: CDR1 SGHAT, CDR2 FQNNGV. Written as DNA, the CDR3 is TGTGCCAGCAGCTTAGGACGGCAGCAAGAGACCCAGTACTTC. This gives the protein CASSLGRQQETQYF.

The chain recombines TRBV14 with TRBJ2-3; D gene ambiguous. Trimming took off 5 bases at V and 2 bases at J, with 11 bases between the two ends. In germline, CDR1 is SGHDN, CDR2 FVKESK. CDR3 length: 14 residues. This CDR3 reads CASSDSDLTDTQYF. CDR3 nucleotides: TGTGCCAGCAGCGATTCGGATCTCACAGATACGCAGTATTTT.

The table lists this clonotype with a few counts. This chain joins TRBV20-1 and TRBJ1-5; no clear D gene. The CDR3 has 14 amino acids. Germline values: CDR1 DFQATT, CDR2 SNEGSKA (reference sequence). V was clipped by 1 base and J by 4 bases, with 11 bases between them. The CDR3 loop is CSARAYSENQPQHF. CDR3 DNA: TGCAGTGCTAGAGCCTACTCAGAGAATCAGCCCCAGCATTTT.

This clonotype was found many times. This chain connects TRBV10-3 to TRBJ2-3; D call uncertain. In germline, CDR1 is ENHRY, CDR2 SYGVKD. Between the trimmed V and J ends, which lost 2 bases and 1 base, there was a span of 7 bases. This CDR3 spans 14 amino acids. CDR3 protein: CAISEDRGTDTQYF. The CDR3 nucleotides are TGTGCCATCAGTGAGGACCGAGGCACAGATACGCAGTATTTT.

Only a few counts were recorded for this clonotype. This CDR3 is CSVSPGTAGNEQFF. The CDR3, as DNA: TGCAGCGTCAGCCCCGGGACAGCGGGGAATGAGCAGTTCTTC. The gene calls are TRBV29-1 and TRBJ2-1, with D possibly called TRBD1 or TRBD2 (7 bases each). This CDR3 has 14 amino acids. Looked up from germline, CDR1 is SQVTM and CDR2 is ANQGSEA. Trimming stripped 6 bases from V and 7 bases from J, with 19 bases between.

This clonotype was observed at least ten times. The rearrangement links TRBV5-1 to TRBJ2-2, with a tentative D call TRBD2 (5 bases). CDR1 is SGHRS, CDR2 YFSETQ, per germline. The CDR3 loop spans 15 amino acids. Trimming shortened V by 0 bases and J by 0 bases, and 6 bases separated the two germline ends. The DNA of the CDR3 is TGCGCCAGCAGCTTGGGACTAACGAACACCGGGGAGCTGTTTTTT. This gives the protein CASSLGLTNTGELFF.

This clonotype has only a few counts. The gene calls are TRBV12-3 or TRBV12-4 and TRBJ2-2; D remains unclear. The CDR3 has 13 amino acids. V lost 6 bases, J lost 3 bases, and 8 bases lay in between. CDR3 nucleotides: TGTGCCAGCAGCTTCTCCTACACCGGGGAGCTGTTTTTT. Its translation: CASSFSYTGELFF.

This clonotype appeared many times. The chain joins TRBV20-1 to TRBJ1-1, with D possibly TRBD1 on 5 matching bases. The germline V and J ends were trimmed by 4 bases and 4 bases, with 13 bases remaining between them. The germline V gene has CDR1 DFQATT and CDR2 SNEGSKA (reference sequence). This CDR3 is 13 amino acids long. CDR3 sequence reads: CSATLGGATEAFF. Written as DNA, the CDR3 is TGCAGTGCTACTCTAGGTGGGGCCACTGAAGCTTTCTTT.

The chain joins TRBV12-3 or TRBV12-4 to TRBJ2-2; possible D gene TRBD2, 7 bases. This CDR3 is 15 amino acids long. V lost 6 bases, J lost 2 bases, and 13 bases lay in between. The CDR3 spells CASSRRGLNTGELFF. In DNA form, the CDR3 reads TGTGCCAGCAGCCGGCGGGGGCTAAACACCGGGGAGCTGTTTTTT.

The chain carries TRBV12-3 or TRBV12-4 and TRBJ2-1; D is uncertain. The germline V and J ends were trimmed by 3 bases and 8 bases, with 11 bases remaining between them. This CDR3 comprises 13 residues. Here the CDR3 DNA reads TGTGCCAGCAGTTTGAATAGGGTGGATGAGCAGTTCTTC. Its translation is CASSLNRVDEQFF.

This clonotype came up many times. V gene TRBV12-3 or TRBV12-4 combines with J gene TRBJ2-2; 8 bases agree with TRBD2. There are 15 residues in the CDR3. V shed 6 bases, J shed 3 bases, and the junction held 6 bases outside the gene matches. The CDR3 DNA sequence: TGTGCCAGCAGCGCCAGCGGGAGAGACACCGGGGAGCTGTTTTTT. Protein sequence: CASSASGRDTGELFF.

This clonotype was recorded a few times. This rearrangement joins TRBV4-2 to TRBJ2-5; 8 bases line up with TRBD2. From germline, CDR1 is LGHNA and CDR2 YNFKEQ. The V gene end was trimmed by 0 bases and the J gene end by 1 base; junction bases not matched to a gene: 7. The CDR3 runs to 17 residues. This CDR3 reads CASSQDPAGGPQETQYF. CDR3 nucleotide sequence: TGTGCCAGCAGCCAAGATCCTGCGGGGGGCCCCCAAGAGACCCAGTACTTC.

This clonotype was seen repeatedly, ten times or more. The chain employs TRBV9 and TRBJ2-5; TRBD2 matches 13 bases. Germline lookup yields CDR1 SGDLS and CDR2 YYNGEE. With 4 bases clipped from V and 1 base from J, the junction kept 10 bases outside the gene matches. This CDR3 comprises 18 residues. The CDR3 bases are TGTGCCAGCAGCCCCCGGACTAGCGGGGGAACATTCCAAGAGACCCAGTACTTC. It is translated as CASSPRTSGGTFQETQYF.

This clonotype was recorded a few times. Here the CDR3 DNA reads TGCAGTGCTAGCGATCGACTAGCGGGAGGGTTTAGATCCTACAATGAGCAGTTCTTC. Protein: CSASDRLAGGFRSYNEQFF. The V call is TRBV20-1, the J call TRBJ2-1; TRBD2 aligns across 14 bases. Germline values: CDR1 DFQATT, CDR2 SNEGSKA (reference sequence). The CDR3 spans 19 residues. V was clipped by 3 bases and J by 1 base; unmatched bases: 11.

The sample holds many counts of this clonotype. The V call is TRBV20-1, the J call TRBJ1-1; maybe TRBD1 (6 bases). V shed 3 bases and J shed 1 base, with 15 bases lying between them. In germline, CDR1 is DFQATT, CDR2 SNEGSKA (reference sequence). The CDR3 sequence is 15 residues long. CDR3 loop: CSARPGGASNTEAFF. CDR3 coding DNA: TGCAGTGCTAGGCCCGGGGGCGCATCGAACACTGAAGCTTTCTTT.

There are many counts of this clonotype. V usage is TRBV12-3 or TRBV12-4 and J usage is TRBJ1-1, with D tentatively TRBD1 (5 bases). The CDR3 has 12 amino acids. V was trimmed by 5 bases and J by 6 bases, leaving 10 bases between them. The CDR3 DNA reads as TGTGCCAGCAGTGGCTTGGGGGCTGAAGCTTTCTTT. The encoded protein is CASSGLGAEAFF.

In this sample, this clonotype turned up a few times. The V gene is TRBV19, the J gene TRBJ2-5; D unresolved. The V end lost 4 bases, the J end lost 6 bases, and 24 bases lay between the germline ends. The CDR3 length is 17 residues. The germline gives CDR1 LNHDA, CDR2 SQIVND (reference sequence). CDR3 coding DNA: TGTGCCAGTAGTACAGGAGTCGGCAGATCCAATGTCCAGACCCAGTACTTC. It is translated as CASSTGVGRSNVQTQYF.

In this sample, this clonotype turned up many times. The V gene is TRBV12-3 or TRBV12-4, the J gene TRBJ2-3; TRBD1 agrees at 8 bases. The CDR3 totals 15 residues. V shed 7 bases and J 0 bases; nucleotides not matched to a gene: 6. The CDR3 nucleotides read TGTGCCAGCAAAGCGGACAGGGCGAGCACAGATACGCAGTATTTT. As protein: CASKADRASTDTQYF.

This clonotype was found many times. V and J are TRBV20-1 and TRBJ2-7; D gene uncertain. The ends were cut back, 3 bases at V and 4 bases at J, with 10 bases in the middle. The CDR3 loop spans 12 amino acids. From germline, CDR1 is DFQATT and CDR2 SNEGSKA (reference sequence). CDR3 region: CSASISLYEQYF. CDR3 nucleotide sequence: TGCAGTGCTAGCATTTCGCTTTACGAGCAGTACTTC.

This clonotype occurred many times. The V gene is TRBV28, the J gene TRBJ2-2; perhaps D is TRBD1 or TRBD2 (5 bases each). Germline V gene sequence: CDR1 MDHEN, CDR2 SYDVKM. This CDR3 is built from 13 residues. V lost 6 bases, J lost 4 bases, and 9 bases lay in between. The CDR3 here is CASSQGTTGELFF. The CDR3 bases are TGTGCCAGCAGCCAAGGGACCACCGGGGAGCTGTTTTTT.

This clonotype has only a few counts. The J gene is TRBJ1-5, the V gene TRBV20-1; D gene ambiguous. V was pared by 3 bases and J by 2 bases, with 14 bases between. Per germline, CDR1 DFQATT and CDR2 SNEGSKA (reference sequence). The CDR3 is 15 residues long. The chain's CDR3 is CSASGSTGGNQPQHF. In nucleotides, the CDR3 is TGCAGTGCTAGTGGGTCTACCGGTGGCAATCAGCCCCAGCATTTT.

This clonotype occurred a few times. The gene calls are TRBV11-2 and TRBJ2-1; D possibly corresponds to TRBD2 (6 bases). Between the trimmed V and J ends, which lost 5 bases and 2 bases, there was a span of 16 bases. CDR3 length: 16 amino acids. Germline V CDR1 and CDR2: SGHAT, FQNNGV. CDR3 nucleotides: TGTGCCAGCAGCCCCTCCGGGGGAGGCCCCTACAATGAGCAGTTCTTC. It translates to CASSPSGGGPYNEQFF.

The CDR3, as DNA: TGCGCCAGCAGCAAACCAGGACTAGACGAGCAGTACTTC. Translated, it gives CASSKPGLDEQYF. This chain links TRBV5-1 with TRBJ2-7; 7 nucleotides agree with TRBD2. V dropped 4 bases and J dropped 5; count of bases not matched to a gene: 6. The CDR3 has 13 residues. The germline V gene encodes CDR1 SGHRS and CDR2 YFSETQ.

The V gene is TRBV20-1, the J gene TRBJ2-2, with D possibly being TRBD1 (6 bases). The CDR3 contains 14 residues. Trimming shortened V by 2 bases and J by 4 bases, and 11 bases separated the two germline ends. Germline V gives CDR1 DFQATT, CDR2 SNEGSKA (reference sequence). CDR3 nucleotides: TGCAGTGCTAGAATCGGGACACTCACCGGGGAGCTGTTTTTT. It codes for CSARIGTLTGELFF.

This clonotype was seen at least ten times. The CDR3 reads CASSQGVNTQYF. The CDR3 nucleotides read TGTGCCAGCAGCCAAGGAGTGAATACGCAGTATTTT. The V and J genes are TRBV12-3 or TRBV12-4 and TRBJ2-3; no clear D gene. Trimming stripped 6 bases from V and 7 bases from J, with 11 bases between. The CDR3 extends over 12 amino acids.

The rearrangement links TRBV11-2 to TRBJ2-3; no firm D call. Trimming pared 2 bases from V and 4 bases from J, leaving 13 bases between. This CDR3 is built from 15 residues. CDR1 and CDR2 from the germline V gene are SGHAT and FQNNGV. The CDR3 region has the DNA TGTGCCAGCAGCTTAATTGGCCAGTTTTCAGATACGCAGTATTTT. Translation: CASSLIGQFSDTQYF.